Shown below are 3 T cell receptor beta chains from a single sample sequenced in a study of blood T cell repertoires in COVID-19. Some clones are missing from TCRdb's copy, which holds only in-frame ones; the method was immunoSEQ multiplex PCR. The sample gives about 180,000 clones, approximately 80% of which show up once; 1.5% is in the top ten. Sequencing was carried out using peripheral blood. Receptor source: a human donor in a cohort sampled during active COVID-19.

The chain uses TRBV28 and TRBJ1-2; D call uncertain. Per germline, CDR1 MDHEN and CDR2 SYDVKM. The CDR3 runs to 13 residues. The ends were cut back, 5 bases at V and 3 bases at J, with 10 bases in the middle. As DNA, the CDR3 is TGTGCCAGCAGTACGACCGGGGACTATGGCTACACCTTC. Translated: CASSTTGDYGYTF.

The chain has TRBV5-4 and TRBJ2-1; the D gene is possibly TRBD2 (5 bases). The germline V gene encodes CDR1 SGHNT and CDR2 YYREEE (reference sequence). The V gene lost 2 bases and the J gene lost 2 bases, with 11 bases spanning the gap. The CDR3 is 15 amino acids. This CDR3 is CASSFGGPTYNEQFF. The CDR3 region has the DNA TGTGCCAGCAGCTTCGGAGGCCCAACCTACAATGAGCAGTTCTTC.

This clone is a singleton in its sample. The chain combines TRBV7-8 with TRBJ1-5; 8 bases are a match to TRBD1. With 1 base clipped from V and 3 bases from J, the junction kept 2 bases outside the gene matches. Germline assignment: CDR1 SGHVS and CDR2 FQNEAQ. The length of the CDR3 is 15 residues. The CDR3 bases are TGTGCCAGCAGCTTAGGGACAGGGATCAATCAGCCCCAGCATTTT. Amino acid sequence: CASSLGTGINQPQHF.